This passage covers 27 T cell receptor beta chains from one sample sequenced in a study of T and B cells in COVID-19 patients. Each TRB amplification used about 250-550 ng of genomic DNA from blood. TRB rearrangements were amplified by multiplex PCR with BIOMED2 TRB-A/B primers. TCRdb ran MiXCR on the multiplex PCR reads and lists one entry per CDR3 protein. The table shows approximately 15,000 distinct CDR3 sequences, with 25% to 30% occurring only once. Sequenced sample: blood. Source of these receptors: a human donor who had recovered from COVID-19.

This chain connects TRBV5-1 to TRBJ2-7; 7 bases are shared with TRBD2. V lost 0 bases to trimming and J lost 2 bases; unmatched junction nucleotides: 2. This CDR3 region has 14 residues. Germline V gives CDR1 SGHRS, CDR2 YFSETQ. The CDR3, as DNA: TGCGCCAGCAGCTTGGTCGGGGGGACCTACGAGCAGTACTTC. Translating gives CASSLVGGTYEQYF.

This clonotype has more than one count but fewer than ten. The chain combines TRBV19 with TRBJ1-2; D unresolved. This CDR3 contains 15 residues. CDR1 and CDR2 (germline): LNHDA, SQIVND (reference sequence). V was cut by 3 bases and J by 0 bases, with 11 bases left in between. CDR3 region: CASSIGGLPNYGYTF. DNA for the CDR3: TGTGCCAGTAGTATTGGAGGGCTCCCTAACTATGGCTACACCTTC.

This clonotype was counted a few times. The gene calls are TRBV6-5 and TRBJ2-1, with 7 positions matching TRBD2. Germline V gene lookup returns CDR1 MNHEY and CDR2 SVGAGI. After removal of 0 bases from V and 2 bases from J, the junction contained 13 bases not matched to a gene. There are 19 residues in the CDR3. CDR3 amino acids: CASSYSSTGGGLAYNEQFF. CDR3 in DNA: TGTGCCAGCAGTTACTCGAGTACGGGCGGGGGATTGGCCTACAATGAGCAGTTCTTC.

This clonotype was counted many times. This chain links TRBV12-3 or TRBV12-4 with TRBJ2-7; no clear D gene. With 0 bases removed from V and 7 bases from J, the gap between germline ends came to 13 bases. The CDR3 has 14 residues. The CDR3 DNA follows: TGTGCCAGCAGTTTAGCTATCCGAACCGGGGAGCAGTACTTC. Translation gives CASSLAIRTGEQYF.

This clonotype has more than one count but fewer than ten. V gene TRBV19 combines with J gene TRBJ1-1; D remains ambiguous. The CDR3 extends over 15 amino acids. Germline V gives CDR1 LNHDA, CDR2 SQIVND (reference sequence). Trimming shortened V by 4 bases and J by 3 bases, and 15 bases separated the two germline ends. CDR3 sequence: CASSKWAKRDTEAFF. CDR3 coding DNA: TGTGCCAGTAGTAAGTGGGCCAAGCGGGACACTGAAGCTTTCTTT.

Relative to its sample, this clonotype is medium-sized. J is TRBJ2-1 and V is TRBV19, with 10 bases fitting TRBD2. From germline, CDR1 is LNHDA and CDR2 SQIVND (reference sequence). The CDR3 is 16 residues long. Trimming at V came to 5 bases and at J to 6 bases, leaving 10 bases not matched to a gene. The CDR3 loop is CASSSLAGVSPNEQFF. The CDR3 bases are TGTGCCAGTAGTTCGCTAGCGGGAGTGTCCCCCAATGAGCAGTTCTTC.

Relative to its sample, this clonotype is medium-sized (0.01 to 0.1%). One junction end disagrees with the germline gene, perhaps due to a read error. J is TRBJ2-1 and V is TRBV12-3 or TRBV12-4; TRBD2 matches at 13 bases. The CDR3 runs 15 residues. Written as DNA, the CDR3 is TGTGCCAGCAGTTTAGCGAGACTAGCGGGAGGTGAGCGGTTCTTC. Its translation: CASSLARLAGGERFF.

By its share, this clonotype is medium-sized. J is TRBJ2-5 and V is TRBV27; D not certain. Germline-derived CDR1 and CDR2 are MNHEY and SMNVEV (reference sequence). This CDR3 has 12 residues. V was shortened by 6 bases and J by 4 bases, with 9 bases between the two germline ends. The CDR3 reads CASSSTPETQYF. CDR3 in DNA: TGTGCCAGCAGCTCGACCCCAGAGACCCAGTACTTC.

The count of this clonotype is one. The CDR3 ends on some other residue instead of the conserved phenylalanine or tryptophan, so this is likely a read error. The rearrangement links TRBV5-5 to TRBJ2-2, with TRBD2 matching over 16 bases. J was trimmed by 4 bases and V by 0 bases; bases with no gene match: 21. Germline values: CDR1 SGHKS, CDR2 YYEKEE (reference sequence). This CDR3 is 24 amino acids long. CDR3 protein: CASSLDRGLTLGLAGGKSTGELFS. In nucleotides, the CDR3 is TGTGCCAGCAGCTTGGATCGGGGATTAACCTTGGGACTAGCGGGAGGGAAAAGCACCGGGGAGCTGTTTTCT.

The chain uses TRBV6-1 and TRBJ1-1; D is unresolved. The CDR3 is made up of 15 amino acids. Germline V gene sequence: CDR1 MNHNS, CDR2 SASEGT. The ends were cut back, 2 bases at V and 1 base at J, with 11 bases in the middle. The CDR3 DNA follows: TGTGCCAGCAGTGAAAGGTCAGCAGCGAACACTGAAGCTTTCTTT. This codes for CASSERSAANTEAFF.

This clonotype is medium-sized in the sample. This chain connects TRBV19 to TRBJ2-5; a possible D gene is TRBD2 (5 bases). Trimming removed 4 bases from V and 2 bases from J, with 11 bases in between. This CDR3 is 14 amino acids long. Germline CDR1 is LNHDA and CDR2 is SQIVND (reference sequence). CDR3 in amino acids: CASSRRVPQETQYF. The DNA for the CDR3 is TGTGCCAGTAGTAGGCGGGTCCCTCAAGAGACCCAGTACTTC.

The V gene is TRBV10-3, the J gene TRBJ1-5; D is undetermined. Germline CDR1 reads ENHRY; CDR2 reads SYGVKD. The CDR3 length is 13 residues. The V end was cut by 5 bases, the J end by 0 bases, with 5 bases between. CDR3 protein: CAISSYSNQPQHF. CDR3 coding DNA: TGTGCCATCAGTTCTTATAGCAATCAGCCCCAGCATTTT.

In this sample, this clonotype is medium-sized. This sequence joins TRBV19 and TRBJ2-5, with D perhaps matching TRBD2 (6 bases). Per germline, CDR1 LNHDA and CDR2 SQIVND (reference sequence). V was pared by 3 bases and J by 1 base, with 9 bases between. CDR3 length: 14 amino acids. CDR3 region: CASSIGGSQETQYF. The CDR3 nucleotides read TGTGCCAGTAGTATTGGGGGGAGCCAAGAGACCCAGTACTTC.

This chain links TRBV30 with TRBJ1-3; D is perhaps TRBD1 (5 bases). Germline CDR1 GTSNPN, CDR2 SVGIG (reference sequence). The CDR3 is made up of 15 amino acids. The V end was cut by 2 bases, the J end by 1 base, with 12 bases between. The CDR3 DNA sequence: TGTGCCTGGAGTAGAGACAGCGGGTCTGGAAACACCATATATTTT. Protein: CAWSRDSGSGNTIYF.

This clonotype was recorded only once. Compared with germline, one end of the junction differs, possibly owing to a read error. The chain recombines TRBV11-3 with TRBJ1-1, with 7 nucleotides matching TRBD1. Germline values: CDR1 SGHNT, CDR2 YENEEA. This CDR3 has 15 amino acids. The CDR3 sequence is CASSQVYRGTTEAFF. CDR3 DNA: TGCGCCAGCAGCCAAGTCTACAGGGGAACAACTGAAGCTTTCTTT.

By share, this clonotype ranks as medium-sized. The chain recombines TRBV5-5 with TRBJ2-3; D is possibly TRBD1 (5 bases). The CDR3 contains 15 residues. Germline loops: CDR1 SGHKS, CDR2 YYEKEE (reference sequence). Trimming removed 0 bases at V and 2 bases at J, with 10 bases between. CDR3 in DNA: TGTGCCAGCAGCTTGGGGGGCGGAGACACAGATACGCAGTATTTT. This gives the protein CASSLGGGDTDTQYF.

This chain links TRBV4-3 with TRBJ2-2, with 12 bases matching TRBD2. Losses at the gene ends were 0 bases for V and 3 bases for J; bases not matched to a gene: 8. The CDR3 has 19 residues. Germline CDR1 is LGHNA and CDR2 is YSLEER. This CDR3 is CASSQEAPLAGGHTGELFF. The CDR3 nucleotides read TGCGCCAGCAGCCAAGAGGCCCCACTAGCGGGGGGACACACCGGGGAGCTGTTTTTT.

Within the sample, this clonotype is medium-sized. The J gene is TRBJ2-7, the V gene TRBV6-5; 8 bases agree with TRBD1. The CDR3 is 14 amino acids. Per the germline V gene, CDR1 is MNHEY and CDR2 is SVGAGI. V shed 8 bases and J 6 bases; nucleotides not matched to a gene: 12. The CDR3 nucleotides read TGTGCCAGCTCGACCGGCAGGGGGCGGTCCGAGCAGTACTTC. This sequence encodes CASSTGRGRSEQYF.

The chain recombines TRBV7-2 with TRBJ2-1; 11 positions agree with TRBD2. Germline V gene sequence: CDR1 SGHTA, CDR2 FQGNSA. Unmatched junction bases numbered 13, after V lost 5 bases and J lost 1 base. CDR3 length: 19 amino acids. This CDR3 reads CASSPPPSGRPRSYNEQFF. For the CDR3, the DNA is TGTGCCAGCAGCCCCCCCCCTAGCGGGAGGCCCAGGTCCTACAATGAGCAGTTCTTC.

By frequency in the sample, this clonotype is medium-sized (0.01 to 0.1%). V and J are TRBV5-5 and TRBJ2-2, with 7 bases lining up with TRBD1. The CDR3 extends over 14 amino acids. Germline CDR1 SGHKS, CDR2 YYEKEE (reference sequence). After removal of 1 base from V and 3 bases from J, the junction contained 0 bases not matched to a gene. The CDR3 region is CASSLQGDTGELFF. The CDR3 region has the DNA TGTGCCAGCAGCTTGCAGGGGGACACCGGGGAGCTGTTTTTT.

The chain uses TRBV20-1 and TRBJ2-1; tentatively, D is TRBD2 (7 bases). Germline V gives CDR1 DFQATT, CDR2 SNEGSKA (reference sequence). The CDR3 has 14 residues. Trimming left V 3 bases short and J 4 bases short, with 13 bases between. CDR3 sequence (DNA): TGCAGTGCTAGGGGGGGGCCGGGATACAATGAGCAGTTCTTC. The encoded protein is CSARGGPGYNEQFF.

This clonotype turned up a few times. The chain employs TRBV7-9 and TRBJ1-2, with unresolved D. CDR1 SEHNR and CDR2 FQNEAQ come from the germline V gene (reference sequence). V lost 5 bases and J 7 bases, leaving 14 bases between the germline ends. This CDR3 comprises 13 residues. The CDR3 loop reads CASSASWDGGYTF. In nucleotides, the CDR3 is TGTGCCAGCAGCGCGTCATGGGATGGTGGCTACACCTTC.

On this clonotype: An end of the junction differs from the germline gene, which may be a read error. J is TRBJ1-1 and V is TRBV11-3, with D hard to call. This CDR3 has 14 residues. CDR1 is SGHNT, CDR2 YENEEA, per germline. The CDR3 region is CASSSESQATEAFF. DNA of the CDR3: TGCGCCAGCAGCTCCGAGAGTCAAGCCACTGAAGCTTTCTTT.

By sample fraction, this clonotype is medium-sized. CDR3 amino acids: CSVEGTGRRDTQYF. For the CDR3, the DNA is TGCAGCGTTGAAGGGACAGGGCGTCGAGATACGCAGTATTTT. V usage is TRBV29-1 and J usage is TRBJ2-3; 8 bases fit TRBD1. Germline V gene lookup returns CDR1 SQVTM and CDR2 ANQGSEA. This CDR3 region has 14 residues. The junction had 5 bases not matched to a gene; V was cut back by 1 base and J by 5 bases.

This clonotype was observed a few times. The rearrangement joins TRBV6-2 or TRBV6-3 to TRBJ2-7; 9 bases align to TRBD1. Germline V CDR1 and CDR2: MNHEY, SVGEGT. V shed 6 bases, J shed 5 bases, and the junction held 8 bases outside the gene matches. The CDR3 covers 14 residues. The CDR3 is CASRYPGQGNEQYF. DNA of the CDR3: TGTGCCAGCAGGTATCCGGGACAGGGAAACGAGCAGTACTTC.

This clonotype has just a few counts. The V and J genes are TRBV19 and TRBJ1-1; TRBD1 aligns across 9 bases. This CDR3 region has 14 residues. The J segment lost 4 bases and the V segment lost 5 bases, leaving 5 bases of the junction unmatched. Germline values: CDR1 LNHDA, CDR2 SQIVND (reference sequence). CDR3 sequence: CASSPGTGITEAFF. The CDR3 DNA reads TGTGCCAGTAGTCCCGGGACAGGGATCACTGAAGCTTTCTTT.

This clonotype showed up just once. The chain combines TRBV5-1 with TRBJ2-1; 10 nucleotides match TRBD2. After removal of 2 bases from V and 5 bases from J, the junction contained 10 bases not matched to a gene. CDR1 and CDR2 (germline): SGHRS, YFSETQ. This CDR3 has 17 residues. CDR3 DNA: TGCGCCAGCAGCTTCGGACTAGCGGTGGGTAGCAACAATGAGCAGTTCTTC. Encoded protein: CASSFGLAVGSNNEQFF.